The 14 T cell receptor beta chains reported below all come from one sample, sequenced in a study of T cell responses to AZD1222 COVID-19 vaccine (dated by TCRdb to the early 2020s). Preparation of the library involved the immunoSEQ multiplex PCR assay. The immuneACCESS repertoire file appears here via TCRdb, limited to in-frame rearrangements. These files lack a portion of the clones; in checked studies, under half of the deficit traces to unresolved V genes, and the cause of the others is not known. Within this sample are about 100,000 clones, with about 87% of them counted one time only. The ten biggest clones cover 1.8% of the sample. The meaning of the sample's time point label: baseline before first vaccination. Specimen: peripheral blood, collected on day 0 of AZD1222 vaccination. Source of these receptors: an adult in good health.

This clone has just a few counts. The chain carries TRBV29-1 and TRBJ2-6; 7 bases agree with TRBD1. The J segment lost 4 bases and the V segment lost 4 bases, leaving 4 bases of the junction unmatched. Germline-derived CDR1 and CDR2 are SQVTM and ANQGSEA. This CDR3 region has 14 residues. The CDR3 coding sequence is TGCAGCGTTGGACAGGGCGGAGGGGCCAACGTCCTGACTTTC. This sequence encodes CSVGQGGGANVLTF. Using reference TRBV29-1 and TRBJ2-6 for the parts outside the CDR3, the full variable domain is SAVISQKPSRDICQRGTSLTIQCQVDSQVTMMFWYRQQPGQSLTLIATANQGSEATYESGFVIDKFPISRPNLTFSTLTVSNMSPEDSSIYLCSVGQGGGANVLTFGAGSRLTVL.

The genes are TRBV28 and TRBJ1-3; D unresolved. With 2 bases removed from V and 2 bases from J, the gap between germline ends came to 10 bases. The CDR3 is 15 residues long. From germline, CDR1 is MDHEN and CDR2 SYDVKM. The CDR3 bases are TGTGCCAGCAGTTTAGAGGGTGGTACTGGAAACACCATATATTTT. Translating gives CASSLEGGTGNTIYF.

The rearrangement joins TRBV11-3 to TRBJ2-7; D unclear. Trimming removed 1 base at V and 2 bases at J, with 12 bases between. Germline CDR1 reads SGHNT; CDR2 reads YENEEA. This CDR3 spans 15 amino acids. The CDR3 DNA follows: TGTGCCAGCAGCTTAGGATCTTCCGCAGCCTACGAGCAGTACTTC. This gives the protein CASSLGSSAAYEQYF.

The chain uses TRBV19 and TRBJ1-2; D call uncertain. Trimming removed 1 base at V and 5 bases at J, with 8 bases between. Germline V gene lookup returns CDR1 LNHDA and CDR2 SQIVND (reference sequence). The CDR3 length is 13 residues. In nucleotides, the CDR3 is TGTGCCAGTAGTATAGGAGGCCTGTATGGCTACACCTTC. It specifies CASSIGGLYGYTF.

This chain connects TRBV4-1 to TRBJ2-1; TRBD1 might be the D (6 bases). Germline lookup yields CDR1 MGHRA and CDR2 YSYEKL. V gave up 0 bases and J gave up 9 bases, with 12 bases separating them. The CDR3 is made up of 14 amino acids. CDR3 protein: CASSQDWGRTEQFF. CDR3 DNA: TGCGCCAGCAGCCAAGATTGGGGGCGAACTGAGCAGTTCTTC.

The V gene is TRBV7-9, the J gene TRBJ2-7; TRBD2 agrees at 10 bases. Germline CDR1 reads SEHNR; CDR2 reads FQNEAQ (reference sequence). The CDR3 consists of 17 residues. The V and J ends lost 3 bases and 3 bases, in that order; junction bases with no gene match: 11. The CDR3, as DNA: TGTGCCAGCAGCTTGTCAGCGTCCGGACTAGCGGACTACGAGCAGTACTTC. Amino acid sequence: CASSLSASGLADYEQYF.

The chain employs TRBV30 and TRBJ1-2; D is ambiguous. The CDR3 spans 12 residues. Between the trimmed V and J ends, which lost 8 bases and 5 bases, there was a span of 15 bases. Germline CDR1 GTSNPN, CDR2 SVGIG (reference sequence). CDR3 protein: CAAPTAEYGYTF. The CDR3 region has the DNA TGTGCCGCTCCGACTGCTGAATATGGCTACACCTTC.

In DNA, the CDR3 is TGTGCCAGCTCACCAGACAGGGCCTCTGGAAACACCATATATTTT. The encoded protein is CASSPDRASGNTIYF. V and J are TRBV18 and TRBJ1-3, with TRBD1 matching 7 bases. The CDR3 loop spans 15 amino acids. Losses at the gene ends were 2 bases for V and 0 bases for J; bases not matched to a gene: 1. Looked up from germline, CDR1 is KGHSH and CDR2 is LQKENI.

The rearrangement joins TRBV29-1 to TRBJ2-7, with 12 bases aligning to TRBD2. V lost 1 base to trimming and J lost 5 bases; unmatched junction nucleotides: 9. This CDR3 is built from 16 residues. Germline values: CDR1 SQVTM, CDR2 ANQGSEA. The CDR3 nucleotides read TGCAGCGTTGAAGGATCACTAGCGGGAGGAATGGACGAGCAGTACTTC. Translating it yields CSVEGSLAGGMDEQYF.

The chain employs TRBV14 and TRBJ1-3; D ambiguous. This CDR3 spans 16 amino acids. V was cut by 1 base and J by 0 bases, with 10 bases left in between. CDR1 and CDR2 from the germline V gene are SGHDN and FVKESK. CDR3 sequence reads: CASSQGWLLSGNTIYF. The CDR3 nucleotides read TGTGCCAGCAGCCAAGGATGGCTCCTCTCTGGAAACACCATATATTTT.

This clone was observed a handful of times. The CDR3 protein is CASSLSGTGANTGELFF. Written as DNA, the CDR3 is TGTGCCAGCAGCTTATCCGGGACAGGAGCGAACACCGGGGAGCTGTTTTTT. This rearrangement joins TRBV11-2 to TRBJ2-2; 8 bases align to TRBD1. This CDR3 has 17 residues. CDR1 is SGHAT and CDR2 is FQNNGV in the germline V gene. The V and J ends lost 2 bases and 0 bases, in that order; junction bases with no gene match: 5.

This chain joins TRBV6-6 and TRBJ1-5; the D gene is possibly TRBD1 (6 bases). Trimming took off 7 bases at V and 0 bases at J, with 7 bases between the two ends. CDR3 length: 13 amino acids. Germline loops: CDR1 MNHNY, CDR2 SVGAGI (reference sequence). CDR3 bases: TGTGCCAGCAACAGGGATAGCAATCAGCCCCAGCATTTT. Its protein is CASNRDSNQPQHF.

The chain employs TRBV7-6 and TRBJ2-2; D is tentatively TRBD1 or TRBD2 (5 bases each). The germline V and J ends were trimmed by 3 bases and 4 bases, with 24 bases remaining between them. The length of the CDR3 is 19 residues. Germline V gene sequence: CDR1 SGHVS, CDR2 FNYEAQ. The CDR3 reads CASSFTLDGWGGGTGELFF. CDR3 DNA sequence: TGTGCCAGCAGCTTCACCTTGGACGGCTGGGGTGGGGGCACCGGGGAGCTGTTTTTT.

The chain links TRBV7-3 to TRBJ1-4; a possible D gene is TRBD1 (5 bases). This CDR3 is built from 13 residues. The germline V gene has CDR1 SGHTA and CDR2 FQGTGA. The V and J ends lost 5 bases and 7 bases respectively, with 11 bases between them. This CDR3 reads CASSVRDGEKLFF. The CDR3 region has the DNA TGTGCCAGCAGCGTCCGGGACGGTGAAAAACTGTTTTTT.